One sample yielded the 21 T cell receptor beta chains listed below, sequenced in a study of cytomegalovirus exposure and HLA in healthy donors. In the PCR, 60 Vbeta and 13 Jbeta primers were used. Profiled with immunoSEQ multiplex PCR; TCRdb holds only in-frame clones, not every one. The profile shows 130,000 to 150,000 clones, just under 85% of them singletons. The sequencing input was PBMCs. These TCRs come from a woman aged 60 to 75 in good health and CMV-seropositive.

The V gene is TRBV5-4, the J gene TRBJ2-6, with D possibly matching TRBD2 (7 bases). The germline V and J ends were trimmed by 6 bases and 0 bases, with 19 bases remaining between them. This CDR3 spans 18 amino acids. CDR1 and CDR2 from the germline V gene are SGHNT and YYREEE (reference sequence). The CDR3 coding sequence is TGTGCCAGCAAGGGGGGGCGGAAAAGGGACTCTGGGGCCAACGTCCTGACTTTC. It is translated as CASKGGRKRDSGANVLTF.

The CDR3 DNA reads as TGTGCCAGCAGCCCCCGGGGTCGAGGGGCCAACGTCCTGACTTTC. This gives the protein CASSPRGRGANVLTF. This sequence joins TRBV5-4 and TRBJ2-6, with D possibly TRBD2 on 5 matching bases. The CDR3 extends over 15 amino acids. Germline CDR1 reads SGHNT; CDR2 reads YYREEE (reference sequence). Trimming stripped 4 bases from V and 4 bases from J, with 12 bases between.

CDR3 loop: CASSQGGLAGADTQYF. In DNA form, the CDR3 reads TGTGCCAGCAGCCAGGGGGGACTAGCGGGAGCGGATACGCAGTATTTT. The chain couples TRBV4-2 to TRBJ2-3, with TRBD2 identical over 14 bases. CDR1 is LGHNA and CDR2 is YNFKEQ in the germline V gene. After removal of 3 bases from V and 6 bases from J, the junction contained 5 bases not matched to a gene. The CDR3 sequence is 16 residues long.

V gene TRBV6-6 combines with J gene TRBJ2-7; 9 nucleotides align to TRBD2. The germline gives CDR1 MNHNY, CDR2 SVGAGI (reference sequence). CDR3 size: 16 residues. J was trimmed by 5 bases and V by 6 bases; bases with no gene match: 14. CDR3 region: CASSPKAGGIRDEQYF. In DNA, the CDR3 is TGTGCCAGCAGCCCCAAGGCGGGGGGGATCCGGGACGAGCAGTACTTC.

The rearrangement uses TRBV6-5 and TRBJ2-7; possible D gene TRBD2, 5 bases. The CDR3 consists of 13 residues. Trimming stripped 2 bases from V and 5 bases from J, with 10 bases between. Germline V gene sequence: CDR1 MNHEY, CDR2 SVGAGI. The CDR3 spells CASSYTTRDEQYF. The CDR3 nucleotides read TGTGCCAGCAGTTACACAACTAGGGACGAGCAGTACTTC.

The chain carries TRBV14 and TRBJ1-5, with D perhaps TRBD1 (5 bases). Trimming pared 4 bases from V and 5 bases from J, leaving 9 bases between. This CDR3 is built from 13 residues. CDR1 is SGHDN and CDR2 is FVKESK in the germline V gene. The CDR3 DNA reads TGTGCCAGCAGCCCAGGGCTAGATCAGCCCCAGCATTTT. Amino acids: CASSPGLDQPQHF.

The genes are TRBV6-5 and TRBJ2-7, with D possibly TRBD2 on 5 matching bases. Trimming took off 2 bases at V and 3 bases at J, with 11 bases between the two ends. This CDR3 region has 14 residues. Germline V gives CDR1 MNHEY, CDR2 SVGAGI. The CDR3 sequence is CASSYETNNYEQYF. Written as DNA, the CDR3 is TGTGCCAGCAGTTACGAGACTAACAACTACGAGCAGTACTTC.

This clone was picked up a small number of times. The V gene is TRBV2, the J gene TRBJ1-1; TRBD1 aligns across 9 bases. This CDR3 is built from 14 residues. Trimming cost V 6 bases and J 7 bases; bases outside gene matches: 9. Germline lookup yields CDR1 SNHLY and CDR2 FYNNEI. The CDR3 nucleotides are TGTGCCAGCAGCGCCCCGACAGGGGGAGTTGAAGCTTTCTTT. Translating it yields CASSAPTGGVEAFF.

The rearrangement links TRBV7-9 to TRBJ2-2, with D possibly matching TRBD1 (5 bases). The CDR3 length is 16 residues. The germline V gene encodes CDR1 SEHNR and CDR2 FQNEAQ (reference sequence). Deletions cut 5 bases from V and 9 bases from J, with 22 bases between. CDR3 nucleotide sequence: TGTGCCAGCAGCCCTCGGTACAGACAGTTAAGTTGGGAGCTGTTTTTT. Translated: CASSPRYRQLSWELFF.

This clone was seen a few times. The rearrangement uses TRBV9 and TRBJ1-5, with D possibly being TRBD1 (6 bases). The CDR3 consists of 16 residues. Germline lookup yields CDR1 SGDLS and CDR2 YYNGEE. Trimming took off 5 bases at V and 0 bases at J, with 15 bases between the two ends. The CDR3 reads CASSSDRNYSNQPQHF. The CDR3 bases are TGTGCCAGCAGTTCTGACAGGAATTATAGCAATCAGCCCCAGCATTTT.

This chain joins TRBV29-1 and TRBJ1-4; a weak D match, TRBD1 (5 bases). The germline V gene has CDR1 SQVTM and CDR2 ANQGSEA. V lost 6 bases and J 7 bases, leaving 18 bases between the germline ends. The CDR3 is made up of 14 amino acids. This CDR3 is CSVRWAGVGEKLFF. The CDR3 DNA is TGCAGCGTCCGCTGGGCGGGGGTGGGTGAAAAACTGTTTTTT. Supplemented by reference TRBV29-1 and TRBJ1-4, the full variable domain reads SAVISQKPSRDICQRGTSLTIQCQVDSQVTMMFWYRQQPGQSLTLIATANQGSEATYESGFVIDKFPISRPNLTFSTLTVSNMSPEDSSIYLCSVRWAGVGEKLFFGSGTQLSVL.

The CDR3 loop reads CASSLSGTSGRDEQFF. CDR3 nucleotides: TGTGCCAGCAGTTTATCGGGGACTAGCGGGAGAGATGAGCAGTTCTTC. The rearrangement links TRBV28 to TRBJ2-1; 14 positions agree with TRBD2. CDR1 and CDR2 from the germline V gene are MDHEN and SYDVKM. V was clipped by 1 base and J by 8 bases; unmatched bases: 4. CDR3 size: 16 residues.

The chain employs TRBV4-1 and TRBJ2-5; tentative D call: TRBD1 (6 bases). Germline values: CDR1 MGHRA, CDR2 YSYEKL. V was pared by 6 bases and J by 4 bases, with 12 bases between. The CDR3 runs to 13 residues. The CDR3 sequence is CASRQGAGETQYF. In DNA form, the CDR3 reads TGCGCCAGCAGACAGGGCGCGGGAGAGACCCAGTACTTC.

The chain uses TRBV7-8 and TRBJ1-1, with D tentatively TRBD1 (6 bases). The CDR3 has 15 residues. Germline CDR1 reads SGHVS; CDR2 reads FQNEAQ. Trimming cost V 3 bases and J 0 bases, with 11 bases left between them. The CDR3 loop reads CASSLQGKVNTEAFF. CDR3 nucleotides: TGTGCCAGCAGCTTGCAGGGGAAAGTGAACACTGAAGCTTTCTTT.

This clone was seen a single time. The rearrangement links TRBV7-6 to TRBJ2-3; D is possibly TRBD2 (6 bases). The germline CDR1 and CDR2 sequences are SGHVS and FNYEAQ. The CDR3 has 16 residues. Trimming removed 1 base from V and 4 bases from J, with 15 bases in between. CDR3 loop: CASSLGGLVESDTQYF. CDR3 DNA: TGTGCCAGCAGCTTAGGGGGACTGGTGGAATCAGATACGCAGTATTTT. Filled out from reference TRBV7-6 and TRBJ2-3, the complete variable domain reads GAGVSQSPRYKVTKRGQDVALRCDPISGHVSLYWYRQALGQGPEFLTYFNYEAQQDKSGLPNDRFSAERPEGSISTLTIQRTEQRDSAMYRCASSLGGLVESDTQYFGPGTRLTVL.

This chain connects TRBV7-9 to TRBJ1-1; 7 bases are a match to TRBD1. V lost 1 base and J lost 0; bases outside the gene matches: 2. The CDR3 sequence is 15 residues long. Germline V gives CDR1 SEHNR, CDR2 FQNEAQ (reference sequence). The CDR3 region is CASSLGQGLNTEAFF. DNA of the CDR3: TGTGCCAGCAGCTTAGGACAGGGCCTGAACACTGAAGCTTTCTTT.

This chain links TRBV15 with TRBJ2-5; 11 nucleotides line up with TRBD1. The DNA end favors TRBJ2-7, so the J call may be wrong. Germline CDR1 LNHNV, CDR2 YYDKDF (reference sequence). CDR3 length: 14 amino acids. The CDR3 nucleotides are TGTGCCACCAGCCGGACAGGGGGCGCGTACGAGCAGTACTTC. It yields the protein CATSRTGGAYEQYF.

This clone was observed a handful of times. This chain connects TRBV19 to TRBJ2-3, with D perhaps TRBD2 (5 bases). The V and J ends lost 7 bases and 1 base respectively, with 12 bases between them. The CDR3 totals 14 residues. Germline V lookup: CDR1 LNHDA, CDR2 SQIVND (reference sequence). The chain's CDR3 is CASIGSGGTDTQYF. The CDR3 DNA reads TGTGCCAGTATAGGGAGCGGAGGCACAGATACGCAGTATTTT.

The chain joins TRBV7-2 to TRBJ2-3; 7 nucleotides line up with TRBD2. Germline-derived CDR1 and CDR2 are SGHTA and FQGNSA. The CDR3 is made up of 15 amino acids. V dropped 1 base and J dropped 6; count of bases not matched to a gene: 7. The CDR3 spells CASSLGYAGVDTQYF. Written as DNA, the CDR3 is TGTGCCAGCAGCTTAGGGTACGCGGGAGTGGATACGCAGTATTTT.

This chain connects TRBV2 to TRBJ2-3; a weak D match, TRBD2 (6 bases). The germline V gene has CDR1 SNHLY and CDR2 FYNNEI. Trimming shortened V by 1 base and J by 4 bases, and 12 bases separated the two germline ends. This CDR3 has 15 amino acids. This chain's CDR3 is CASSEGLARADTQYF. CDR3 DNA sequence: TGTGCCAGCAGTGAAGGCCTAGCGAGGGCAGATACGCAGTATTTT.

The chain uses TRBV28 and TRBJ2-7; weak D call: TRBD2 (5 bases). CDR3 size: 15 residues. Germline-derived CDR1 and CDR2 are MDHEN and SYDVKM. Trimming shortened V by 3 bases and J by 1 base, and 13 bases separated the two germline ends. CDR3 amino acids: CASSLVRGQSYEQYF. The CDR3 region has the DNA TGTGCCAGCAGTTTGGTCCGGGGTCAATCCTACGAGCAGTACTTC.